This T cell receptor (beta chain) was captured in a study of early T cells in non-severe SARS-CoV-2 infection. Study context: Unpaired chains resulted from sequencing bulk RNA of unsorted whole blood.

General observations from the study: The VDJdb matching leaned toward anti-spike CD8 responses and overlooked private and CD4 specificities.

The V gene end was trimmed by 3 bases and the J gene end by 3 bases; junction bases not matched to a gene: 3. The CDR3 contains 15 residues. Germline-derived CDR1 and CDR2 are SGHTA and FQGNSA. This clonotype was counted ten times or more. Its antigen is currently unknown. The library protocol tagged individual cDNA molecules with unique molecular identifiers. TCRdb processed the 5' RACE reads anew with MiXCR; each CDR3 protein has one entry. The sample contains 43,000 or so distinct CDR3 sequences, roughly 7% of which appear only once. The sequenced sample was whole blood. V is TRBV7-2 and J is TRBJ1-5; 9 bases fit TRBD1. The TCR comes from an adult who was a healthcare worker with PCR-confirmed SARS-CoV-2 infection or an uninfected control (not recorded which). The CDR3 DNA reads as TGTGCCAGCAGCTTCAAACAGGGGGCCAATCAGCCCCAGCATTTT. It translates to CASSFKQGANQPQHF.